A selection of T cell receptor beta chains follows, all from one sample in a study of blood T cell repertoires in COVID-19. TCRdb keeps only in-frame clones here, not all; method: immunoSEQ multiplex PCR. The table shows roughly 300,000 clones, with roughly 90% occurring only once. The sample comprised PBMCs or T cells enriched from blood (not recorded which). These receptors were taken from a woman in her twenties or thirties who had recovered from COVID-19. Both conserved end residues are part of each CDR3. A D gene is named only where the DNA matches it firmly. Size values are once, few and many counts, or a class for expanded clones, and some rows have none.

j_call d_call clone_size v_call cdr3_nt cdr3_aa
TRBJ2-5 NA NA TRBV2 TGTGCCAGCAGGGGTTTGGAGGAGACCCAGTACTTC CASRGLEETQYF
TRBJ1-1 TRBD1 once TRBV18 TGTGCCAGCTCGCAAACAGGGGGCACTGAAGCTTTCTTT CASSQTGGTEAFF
TRBJ2-3 NA NA TRBV19 TGTGCCAGTAGACTTAAGTGGTATAGCACAGATACGCAGTATTTT CASRLKWYSTDTQYF
TRBJ1-1 TRBD1 NA TRBV7-2 TGTGCCAGCAGCTTAGCTGGGACAGGGGGGAACACTGAAGCTTTCTTT CASSLAGTGGNTEAFF
TRBJ2-5 TRBD2 NA TRBV5-5 TGTGCCAGCGGCAAAGGCGGGAGGGAGACCCAGTACTTC CASGKGGRETQYF
TRBJ2-5 NA NA TRBV2 TGTGCCAGCACCAGGACGGGGGGCGGAGAGACCCAGTACTTC CASTRTGGGETQYF
TRBJ2-7 TRBD2 NA TRBV5-4 TGTGCCAGCAGCTTCAGCGGGAGTAAAAACGAGCAGTACTTC CASSFSGSKNEQYF
TRBJ1-2 TRBD1 NA TRBV28 TGTGCCAGCAGTGGGACAGGGGTCAGCTATGGCTACACCTTC CASSGTGVSYGYTF
TRBJ1-1 NA NA TRBV7-2 TGTGCCAGCAGCTTTTGGACGGGGTTTGTCGTGAACACTGAAGCTTTCTTT CASSFWTGFVVNTEAFF
TRBJ2-6 TRBD2 NA TRBV3-1/TRBV3-2 TGTGCCAGCAGCCAAGAGGGACTAAGGGTCTCGGGCGGGGCCAACGTCCTGACTTTC CASSQEGLRVSGGANVLTF
TRBJ1-3 TRBD1 NA TRBV28 TGTGCCAGCAGTTTTAGGGGGCCTGGAAACACCATATATTTT CASSFRGPGNTIYF
TRBJ2-5 NA NA TRBV11-3 TGTGCCAGCAGCTTAGCGTTTCAGAAGGGGAACGAAGAGACCCAGTACTTC CASSLAFQKGNEETQYF
TRBJ2-7 TRBD2 once TRBV27 TGTGCCAGCAGTCCCAATCCTCTAGCGGGGTCCGACGAGCAGTACTTC CASSPNPLAGSDEQYF
TRBJ2-3 TRBD2 NA TRBV6-1 TGTGCCAGCAGTGCGACTAGCGGGAGGATTACAGATACGCAGTATTTT CASSATSGRITDTQYF
TRBJ2-3 TRBD2 NA TRBV11-3 TGTGCCAGCAGCTTAGCAGTTAGGGTAGCGGGGACAAATACGCAGTATTTT CASSLAVRVAGTNTQYF
TRBJ1-1 NA NA TRBV6-6 TGTGCCAGCAGTCACTTAGGGGCGAATGAAGCTTTCTTT CASSHLGANEAFF